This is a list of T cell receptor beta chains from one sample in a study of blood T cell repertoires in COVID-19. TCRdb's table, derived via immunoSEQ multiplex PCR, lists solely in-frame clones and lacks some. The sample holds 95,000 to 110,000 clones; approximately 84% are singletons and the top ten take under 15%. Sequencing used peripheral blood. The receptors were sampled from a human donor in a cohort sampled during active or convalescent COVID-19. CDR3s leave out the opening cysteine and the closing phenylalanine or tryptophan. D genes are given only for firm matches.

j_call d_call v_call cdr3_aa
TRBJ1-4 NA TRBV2 ASSTGYGEKLF
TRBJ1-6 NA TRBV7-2 ASSIGRGGNSPLH
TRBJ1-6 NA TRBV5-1 ASSSVPYVDSPLH
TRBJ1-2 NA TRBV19 ASSISPGSSLGT
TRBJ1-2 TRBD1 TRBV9 ASSVHRGGYT
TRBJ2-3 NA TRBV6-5 ASSQPTDTDTQY
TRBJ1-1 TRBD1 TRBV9 ASSETGVTEAF
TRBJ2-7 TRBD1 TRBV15 ATSGDRGLSEQY
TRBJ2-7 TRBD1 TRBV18 ASSPEDREVQY
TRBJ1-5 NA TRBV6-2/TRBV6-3 ASSTRQGLGQPQH
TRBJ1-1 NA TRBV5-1 ASSSGDRQEAF
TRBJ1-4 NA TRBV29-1 SVEDRTNEKLF
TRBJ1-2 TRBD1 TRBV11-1 ASSSGTVFDGYT
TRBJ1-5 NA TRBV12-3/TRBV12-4 ASRSRGGQPQH
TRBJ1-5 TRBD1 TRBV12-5 ASGLVLGQFNQPQH
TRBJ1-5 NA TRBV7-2 ASSLASGPNQPQH
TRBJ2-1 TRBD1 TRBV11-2 ASSLRGQVGNEQF
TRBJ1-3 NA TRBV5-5 ASMELAGTIY
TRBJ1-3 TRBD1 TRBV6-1 ASSESGGQGNTIY
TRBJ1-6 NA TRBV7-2 ASSFVAGESSPLH
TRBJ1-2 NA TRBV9 ASSVDEGIGYT
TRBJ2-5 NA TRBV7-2 ASREGGRETQY
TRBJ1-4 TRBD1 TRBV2 ASSLTGTGREKLF
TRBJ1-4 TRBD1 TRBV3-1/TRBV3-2 ASSQQRGTENEKLF
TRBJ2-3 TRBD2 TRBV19 ASSATSGGTDTQY
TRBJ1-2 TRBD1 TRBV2 ASRAGQLNNYGYT
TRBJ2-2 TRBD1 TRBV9 ASSAGTGSNTGELF
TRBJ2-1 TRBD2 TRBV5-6 ASSGLAGADNEQF
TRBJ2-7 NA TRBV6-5 ASRRHYEQY
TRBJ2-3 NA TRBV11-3 ASSPGVGDTDTQY
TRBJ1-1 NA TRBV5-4 ASSLAGGGNTEAF
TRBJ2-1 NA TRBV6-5 ASSYSQGTHNEQF
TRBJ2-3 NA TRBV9 ASSAGVNPSTDTQY
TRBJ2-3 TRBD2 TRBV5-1 ASSLAGLAGGSDTQY
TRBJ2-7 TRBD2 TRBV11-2 ASSLGRWGGEQY
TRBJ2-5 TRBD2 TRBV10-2 ASSPGLAGASGETQY
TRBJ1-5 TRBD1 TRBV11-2 ASSTDRGGGQPQH
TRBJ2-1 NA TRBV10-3 AIRGGQLMNEQF
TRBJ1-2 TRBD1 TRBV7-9 ASSFATGTGKGYT
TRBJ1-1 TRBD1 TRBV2 ASGLRGPGTEAF
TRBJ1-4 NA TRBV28 ASRNPPGEKLF
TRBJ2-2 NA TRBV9 ASSVDGGIGTGELF
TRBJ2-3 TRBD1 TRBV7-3 ASSFRQGPQY
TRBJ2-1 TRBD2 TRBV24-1 ATSDSGLAVYNEQF
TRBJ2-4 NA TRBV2 ASSADSRLAKNIQY
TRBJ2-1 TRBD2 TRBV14 ASSQDYTSGGMDEQF